Shown below are 4 T cell receptor beta chains from a single sample sequenced in a study of blood T cell repertoires in COVID-19. The data were produced by immunoSEQ multiplex PCR, yet TCRdb's version contains in-frame clones alone and is incomplete. This sample has more than 300,000 clones, with approximately 90% found just once. Input material: PBMCs or T cells enriched from blood (not recorded which). All receptors derive from a woman aged 25 to 39 who had been exposed to COVID-19.

The V call is TRBV5-1, the J call TRBJ1-1, with 8 bases matching TRBD1. The CDR3 is 14 residues long. V lost 6 bases and J lost 4; bases outside the gene matches: 8. From germline, CDR1 is SGHRS and CDR2 YFSETQ. This chain's CDR3 is CASNPDRASTEAFF. The CDR3 coding sequence is TGCGCCAGCAACCCGGACAGGGCCTCCACTGAAGCTTTCTTT.

This clone was counted only a few times. The DNA for the CDR3 is TGCAGCGTTGAAGGGGACTGGGAACGTACGCAGTATTTT. This sequence encodes CSVEGDWERTQYF. The rearrangement uses TRBV29-1 and TRBJ2-3, with D possibly being TRBD2 (6 bases). This CDR3 is built from 13 residues. The germline V gene has CDR1 SQVTM and CDR2 ANQGSEA. V lost 1 base, J lost 8 bases, and 13 bases lay in between.

J is TRBJ2-7 and V is TRBV1; the table calls TRBD2, which could not be checked here. TRBV1 is a listed pseudogene. The CDR3 runs 19 residues. The chain's CDR3 is CTSSPEVGLAGPCSYEQYF. CDR3 nucleotides: TGCACCAGCAGCCCTGAGGTGGGACTAGCGGGGCCCTGCTCCTACGAGCAGTACTTC.

V is TRBV19 and J is TRBJ1-2, with a tentative D call TRBD1 (6 bases). The CDR3 is 15 amino acids. Deletions cut 2 bases from V and 1 base from J, with 11 bases between. Germline CDR1 and CDR2: LNHDA and SQIVND (reference sequence). This CDR3 reads CASSIIQGNNYGYTF. The CDR3 nucleotides read TGTGCCAGTAGTATAATACAGGGTAATAACTATGGCTACACCTTC.